Listed here is a single T cell receptor beta chain. Its target is unknown. These data belong to a study of blood T cells in healthy people across ages. Overall study: Through template switching, about one barcoded beta molecule was captured per two T cells, as measured in model experiments. Study observations and caveats: Researchers judged that diversity estimates from one million T cells fell short of true values.

The CDR3 is 12 residues long. For the second PCR, which ran for about 7 to 11 cycles, a sample-barcoded 5' primer and a J-beta primer mix were used. A template-switch adaptor with 12 random nucleotides tagged each cDNA molecule. TCRdb fed the 5' RACE reads into MiXCR, producing one record per CDR3 protein. The table has around 2 million distinct CDR3 sequences, roughly two fifths seen once. The draw of peripheral blood yielded around 9.6 milliliters from each donor. The source is a human donor in good health. Sequenced: blood. The rearrangement uses TRBV21-1 and TRBJ1-2; TRBD1 is taken as the D call from the table, unchecked against the DNA. TRBV21-1 is a known pseudogene. The CDR3 region is CASIGQALGYTF. The CDR3 region has the DNA TGTGCCAGCATAGGACAGGCTTTGGGCTACACCTTC.